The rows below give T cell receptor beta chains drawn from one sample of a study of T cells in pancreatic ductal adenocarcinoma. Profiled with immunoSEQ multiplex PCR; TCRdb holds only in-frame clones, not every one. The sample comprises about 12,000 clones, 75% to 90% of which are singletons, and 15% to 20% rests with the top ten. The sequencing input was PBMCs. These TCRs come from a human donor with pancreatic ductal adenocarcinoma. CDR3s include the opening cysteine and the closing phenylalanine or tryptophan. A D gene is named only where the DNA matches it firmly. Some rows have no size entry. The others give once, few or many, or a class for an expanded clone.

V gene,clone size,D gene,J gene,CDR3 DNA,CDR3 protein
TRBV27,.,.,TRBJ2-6,TGTGCCAGCAGTTTGTCTCAGAATAATGGGGCCAACGTCCTGACTTTC,CASSLSQNNGANVLTF
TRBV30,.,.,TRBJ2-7,TGTGCCTGGAGTCTCCAGCCGGGACAGCAGTACTTC,CAWSLQPGQQYF
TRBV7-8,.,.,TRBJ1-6,TGTGCCAGCAGCTCCGGGGCAGGGTCTAATTCACCCCTCCACTTT,CASSSGAGSNSPLHF
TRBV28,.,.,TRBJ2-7,TGTGCCAGTTCACTTGCAGGGTCATCCTACGAGCAGTACTTC,CASSLAGSSYEQYF
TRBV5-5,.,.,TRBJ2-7,TGTGCCAGCAGCTTGGGGGCGGGGTCCCCTCGCGGCGAGCAGTACTTC,CASSLGAGSPRGEQYF
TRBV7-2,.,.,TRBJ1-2,TGTGCCAGCAGCTTAGGAAGGGGCTACACCTTC,CASSLGRGYTF
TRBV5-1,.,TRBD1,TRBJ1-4,TGCGCCAGCGGGGGACAGTCGATGAGGGATGAAAAACTGTTTTTT,CASGGQSMRDEKLFF
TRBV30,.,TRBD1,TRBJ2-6,TGTGCCTGGGGACAGGGCGTGGCCAACGTCCTGACTTTC,CAWGQGVANVLTF
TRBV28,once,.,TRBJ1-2,TGTGCCAGCAGCGACAGTGGAGCTAACTATGGCTACACCTTC,CASSDSGANYGYTF
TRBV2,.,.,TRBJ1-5,TGTGCCAGCAGGGTAGGGACTGTTCAGCCCCAGCATTTT,CASRVGTVQPQHF
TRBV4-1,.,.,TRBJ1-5,TGCGCCAGCAGCTTCCAACGCAATCAGCCCCAGCATTTT,CASSFQRNQPQHF
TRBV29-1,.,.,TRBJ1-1,TGCAGCTTTTACATGGGGGCCGGAGCTTTCTTT,CSFYMGAGAFF
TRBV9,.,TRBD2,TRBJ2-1,TGTGCCAGCAGCGTAGTAGCGGGAGGGCCTTATGAGCAGTTCTTC,CASSVVAGGPYEQFF
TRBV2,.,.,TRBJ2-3,TGTGCCAGCGCCAAGGCCACAGATACGCAGTATTTT,CASAKATDTQYF
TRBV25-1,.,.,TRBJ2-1,TGTGCCAGCAGTGCCTCATTCGTTGAGCAGTTCTTC,CASSASFVEQFF
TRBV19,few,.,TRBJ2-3,TGTGCCAGTAGAGGGGGGGTAACAGATACGCAGTATTTT,CASRGGVTDTQYF
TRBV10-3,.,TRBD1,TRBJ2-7,TGTGCCATCAAAAGACAGGGGGCCTACGAGCAGTACTTC,CAIKRQGAYEQYF
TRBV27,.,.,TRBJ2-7,TGTGCCAGCAGTTTATCGTTTGAGCGGAGGAGCTCCTACGAGCAGTACTTC,CASSLSFERRSSYEQYF
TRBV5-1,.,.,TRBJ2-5,TGCGCCAGCAGCTTCAATGGGGGTTCGGAGACCCAGTACTTC,CASSFNGGSETQYF
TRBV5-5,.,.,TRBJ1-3,TGTGCCAGCAGCTTCGACCCCTCTGGAAACACCATATATTTT,CASSFDPSGNTIYF